This T cell receptor (beta chain) is drawn from a study of blood T cell repertoires in COVID-19. Study-wide background: PBMCs, B-cell-depleted T cells, or T cells provided the cDNA or gDNA that made up the material.

CDR3 length: 15 residues. V was trimmed by 7 bases and J by 1 base, leaving 16 bases between them. Germline-derived CDR1 and CDR2 are MDHEN and SYDVKM. Using immunoSEQ multiplex PCR, the repertoire was profiled, and TCRdb retains in-frame clones only, with some absent. The sample shows around 200,000 clones, about 87% of them seen only once. The origin of this receptor is a man aged 18 to 30 with acute COVID-19. Sequencing was performed on PBMCs or T cells enriched from blood (not recorded which). This sequence joins TRBV28 and TRBJ1-1; D is unresolved. This CDR3 reads CASKEAGYRNTEAFF. Written as DNA, the CDR3 is TGTGCCAGCAAAGAAGCGGGATACCGGAACACTGAAGCTTTCTTT.